These 20 T cell receptor beta chains share one sample of origin, sequenced in a study of identical twins. TCRdb passed the 5' RACE reads through MiXCR, listing each CDR3 protein once. The data show roughly 720,000 distinct CDR3 sequences, about 18% seen once. The same data also went into a second study, on T cells expressing NK-cell markers.

Sequencing input: PBMCs. The source is a woman younger than 30 in good health.

The chain carries TRBV20-1 and TRBJ2-5; TRBD2 aligns across 10 bases. This CDR3 region has 17 residues. J lost 2 bases, V lost 1 base, and 10 bases had no gene match. The germline V gene encodes CDR1 DFQATT and CDR2 SNEGSKA (reference sequence). The CDR3 spells CSARGRASGRGQETQYF. CDR3 bases: TGCAGTGCTAGAGGGCGTGCTAGCGGGAGAGGGCAAGAGACCCAGTACTTC.

The rearrangement uses TRBV6-1 and TRBJ2-3; either TRBD1 or TRBD2 may fit D (5 bases each). The ends were cut back, 7 bases at V and 1 base at J, with 15 bases in the middle. The CDR3 extends over 15 amino acids. CDR1 and CDR2 (germline): MNHNS, SASEGT. The CDR3 spells CASKNRDGRTDTQYF. The CDR3 DNA is TGTGCCAGCAAAAACCGGGACGGACGCACAGATACGCAGTATTTT.

In this sample, this clonotype turned up a few times. V and J are TRBV7-9 and TRBJ1-1; 7 nucleotides align to TRBD1. Germline lookup yields CDR1 SEHNR and CDR2 FQNEAQ (reference sequence). V shed 5 bases and J 2 bases; nucleotides not matched to a gene: 11. The CDR3 runs 16 residues. Here the CDR3 reads CASSPRQGAGNTEAFF. The CDR3 nucleotides read TGTGCCAGCAGCCCAAGACAGGGTGCCGGAAACACTGAAGCTTTCTTT. The whole variable domain, filled in from reference TRBV7-9 and TRBJ1-1, reads DTGVSQNPRHKITKRGQNVTFRCDPISEHNRLYWYRQTLGQGPEFLTYFQNEAQLEKSRLLSDRFSAERPKGSFSTLEIQRTEQGDSAMYLCASSPRQGAGNTEAFFGQGTRLTVV.

The rearrangement joins TRBV10-3 to TRBJ2-7, with D hard to call. Germline V gives CDR1 ENHRY, CDR2 SYGVKD. Trimming took 3 bases from V and 12 from J, leaving 12 bases between them. The CDR3 has 11 residues. CDR3 loop: CAISDGDFRYF. In nucleotides, the CDR3 is TGTGCCATCAGTGATGGAGACTTCCGGTACTTC.

There are a few counts of this clonotype. The V call is TRBV10-3, the J call TRBJ1-1; D ambiguous. This CDR3 spans 15 amino acids. The V end lost 6 bases, the J end lost 0 bases, and 14 bases lay between the germline ends. Germline CDR1 reads ENHRY; CDR2 reads SYGVKD. CDR3 nucleotide sequence: TGTGCCATCAGCGTTGGACGCATCATGAACACTGAAGCTTTCTTT. Encoded protein: CAISVGRIMNTEAFF.

The chain combines TRBV20-1 with TRBJ1-1; D is unresolved. Deletions cut 0 bases from V and 11 bases from J, with 13 bases between. This CDR3 has 12 amino acids. CDR1 and CDR2 (germline): DFQATT, SNEGSKA (reference sequence). Here the CDR3 reads CSARDAATDAFF. CDR3 DNA sequence: TGCAGTGCTAGAGACGCGGCAACGGATGCTTTCTTT.

In this sample, this clonotype turned up once. The chain recombines TRBV18 with TRBJ2-7; TRBD2 matches at 8 bases. The CDR3 length is 19 residues. Germline CDR1 is KGHSH and CDR2 is LQKENI. The ends lost 1 base at V and 5 bases at J; junction bases unmatched: 19. CDR3 nucleotide sequence: TGTGCCAGCTCACCACGGGCAGGGGTCACAGCGGGAGCAAGGAACGAGCAGTACTTC. Its protein is CASSPRAGVTAGARNEQYF.

The rearrangement uses TRBV10-2 and TRBJ2-6; D is possibly TRBD2 (5 bases). Trimming cost V 4 bases and J 0 bases, with 10 bases left between them. CDR1 is WSHSY, CDR2 SAAADI, per germline. The CDR3 is made up of 16 amino acids. This CDR3 reads CASSGPGGSGANVLTF. The CDR3 DNA is TGCGCCAGCAGTGGCCCCGGAGGCTCTGGGGCCAACGTCCTGACTTTC.

This rearrangement joins TRBV12-3 or TRBV12-4 to TRBJ2-3; D is possibly TRBD2 (5 bases). This CDR3 has 12 residues. Deletions cut 8 bases from V and 3 bases from J, with 9 bases between. DNA of the CDR3: TGTGCCAGCGGACGGGGAACAGATACGCAGTATTTT. This encodes CASGRGTDTQYF.

This clonotype was detected many times. The genes are TRBV7-9 and TRBJ1-2; 11 bases map to TRBD1. Germline lookup yields CDR1 SEHNR and CDR2 FQNEAQ (reference sequence). The CDR3 spans 16 residues. V was pared by 5 bases and J by 2 bases, with 7 bases of the junction left unmatched. CDR3 protein: CASSPLGQGANYGYTF. DNA for the CDR3: TGTGCCAGCAGCCCTCTAGGACAGGGGGCAAACTATGGCTACACCTTC.

In this sample, this clonotype turned up a few times. The genes are TRBV20-1 and TRBJ1-5; D unresolved. This CDR3 spans 13 amino acids. Germline loops: CDR1 DFQATT, CDR2 SNEGSKA (reference sequence). V dropped 3 bases and J dropped 5 bases, with 11 bases sitting between them. The CDR3 loop is CSASNTVDQPQHF. The CDR3 DNA is TGCAGTGCTAGTAACACGGTAGATCAGCCCCAGCATTTT.

This sequence joins TRBV29-1 and TRBJ1-2; TRBD1 is a possible D gene (5 bases). CDR3 size: 12 residues. Germline lookup yields CDR1 SQVTM and CDR2 ANQGSEA. With 6 bases removed from V and 7 bases from J, the gap between germline ends came to 15 bases. CDR3 protein: CSVLPRRGGYTF. CDR3 nucleotide sequence: TGCAGCGTCCTGCCGCGGAGGGGTGGCTACACCTTC.

This clonotype was observed a few times. The chain couples TRBV3-1 to TRBJ1-5, with a possible D match to TRBD1 (5 bases). The germline gives CDR1 LGHDT, CDR2 YNNKEL (reference sequence). The CDR3 covers 14 residues. The V end was cut by 3 bases, the J end by 7 bases, with 13 bases between. The CDR3 loop reads CASSQQGLRQPQHF. The CDR3 nucleotides are TGTGCCAGCAGCCAGCAGGGACTTCGCCAGCCCCAGCATTTT. The full variable domain, with the rest looked up from reference TRBV3-1 and TRBJ1-5, is DTAVSQTPKYLVTQMGNDKSIKCEQNLGHDTMYWYKQDSKKFLKIMFSYNNKELIINETVPNRFSPKSPDKAHLNLHINSLELGDSAVYFCASSQQGLRQPQHFGDGTRLSIL.

V is TRBV12-3 or TRBV12-4 and J is TRBJ2-5; D unresolved. The CDR3 sequence is 13 residues long. With 3 bases removed from V and 5 bases from J, the gap between germline ends came to 10 bases. The CDR3 coding sequence is TGTGCCAGCAGTTTCTTTCGGTTGGAGACCCAGTACTTC. Its translation is CASSFFRLETQYF.

This sequence joins TRBV11-2 and TRBJ2-2, with a possible D match to TRBD2 (6 bases). The CDR3 spans 11 residues. V shed 5 bases and J shed 13 bases, with 11 bases lying between them. Germline assignment: CDR1 SGHAT and CDR2 FQNNGV. CDR3 nucleotide sequence: TGTGCCAGCAGCCCCAAGGGAGGGCTGTTTTTT. The encoded protein is CASSPKGGLFF.

This clonotype was detected only a few times. The DNA for the CDR3 is TGCAGTGCCCGACAGGGGCCGAACACTGAAGCTTTCTTT. Its protein product is CSARQGPNTEAFF. The V call is TRBV20-1, the J call TRBJ1-1; 8 bases match TRBD1. This CDR3 region has 13 residues. The V gene end was trimmed by 6 bases and the J gene end by 1 base; junction bases not matched to a gene: 4. CDR1 is DFQATT and CDR2 is SNEGSKA in the germline V gene (reference sequence).

V is TRBV2 and J is TRBJ2-2, with 9 bases matching TRBD1. The junction had 4 bases not matched to a gene; V was cut back by 4 bases and J by 10 bases. The CDR3 has 13 residues. CDR1 and CDR2 from the germline V gene are SNHLY and FYNNEI. The CDR3 region has the DNA TGTGCCAGCAGTGTACAGGGGGCGACGGAGCTGTTTTTT. Translation: CASSVQGATELFF.

Only a few counts were recorded for this clonotype. The chain combines TRBV5-1 with TRBJ2-3, with TRBD1 matching 7 bases. Trimming cost V 4 bases and J 3 bases; bases outside gene matches: 8. CDR1 is SGHRS and CDR2 is YFSETQ in the germline V gene. The CDR3 sequence is 15 residues long. The CDR3 region has the DNA TGCGCCAGCAGCCCCGTCGGACAGGCGACAGATACGCAGTATTTT. It translates to CASSPVGQATDTQYF.

The rearrangement joins TRBV15 to TRBJ2-7, with a tentative D call TRBD1 (5 bases). V lost 3 bases, J lost 2 bases, and 8 bases lay in between. This CDR3 is built from 13 residues. CDR1 is LNHNV and CDR2 is YYDKDF in the germline V gene (reference sequence). The CDR3 loop reads CATSRDNPYEQYF. In DNA form, the CDR3 reads TGTGCCACCAGCAGGGACAATCCCTACGAGCAGTACTTC.

The V gene is TRBV5-1, the J gene TRBJ2-3; TRBD1 matches 9 bases. The junction had 8 bases not matched to a gene; V was cut back by 1 base and J by 2 bases. The length of the CDR3 is 17 residues. The germline CDR1 and CDR2 sequences are SGHRS and YFSETQ. The CDR3, as DNA: TGCGCCAGCAGCTTGCAGTATCGGACAGGGGACACAGATACGCAGTATTTT. Translation: CASSLQYRTGDTDTQYF.